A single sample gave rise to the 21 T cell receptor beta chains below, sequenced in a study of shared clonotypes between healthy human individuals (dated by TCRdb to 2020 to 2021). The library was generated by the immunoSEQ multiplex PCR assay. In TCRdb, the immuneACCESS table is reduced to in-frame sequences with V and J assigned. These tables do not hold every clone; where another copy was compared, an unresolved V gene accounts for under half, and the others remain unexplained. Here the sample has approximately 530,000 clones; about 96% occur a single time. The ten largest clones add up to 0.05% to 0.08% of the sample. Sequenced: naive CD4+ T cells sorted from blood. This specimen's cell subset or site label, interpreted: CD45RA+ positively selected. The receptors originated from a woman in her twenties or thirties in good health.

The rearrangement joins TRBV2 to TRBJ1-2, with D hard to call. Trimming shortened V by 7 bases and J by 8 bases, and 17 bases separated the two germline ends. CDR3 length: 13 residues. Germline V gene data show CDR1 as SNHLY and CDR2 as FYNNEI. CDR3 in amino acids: CASKKGLLSGYTF. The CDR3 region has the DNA TGTGCCAGCAAGAAAGGGTTATTGAGCGGCTACACCTTC. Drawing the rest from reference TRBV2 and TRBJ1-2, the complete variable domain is EPEVTQTPSHQVTQMGQEVILRCVPISNHLYFYWYRQILGQKVEFLVSFYNNEISEKSEIFDDQFSVERPDGSNFTLKIRSTKLEDSAMYFCASKKGLLSGYTFGSGTRLTVV.

The CDR3 loop is CASRGLTITLNEQFF. The CDR3, as DNA: TGTGCCAGTCGAGGACTGACAATCACGTTAAATGAGCAGTTCTTC. The chain has TRBV28 and TRBJ2-1; weak D call: TRBD2 (5 bases). V was trimmed by 9 bases and J by 7 bases, leaving 22 bases between them. The CDR3 runs to 15 residues. Germline CDR1 and CDR2: MDHEN and SYDVKM. Full variable domain (outside the CDR3, taken from reference TRBV28 and TRBJ2-1): DVKVTQSSRYLVKRTGEKVFLECVQDMDHENMFWYRQDPGLGLRLIYFSYDVKMKEKGDIPEGYSVSREKKERFSLILESASTNQTSMYLCASRGLTITLNEQFFGPGTRLTVL.

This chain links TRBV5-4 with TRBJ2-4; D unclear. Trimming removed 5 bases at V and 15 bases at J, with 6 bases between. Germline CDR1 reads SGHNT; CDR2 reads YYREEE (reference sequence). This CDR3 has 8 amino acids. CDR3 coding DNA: TGTGCCAGCAGTTTACCGTACTTC. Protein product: CASSLPYF.

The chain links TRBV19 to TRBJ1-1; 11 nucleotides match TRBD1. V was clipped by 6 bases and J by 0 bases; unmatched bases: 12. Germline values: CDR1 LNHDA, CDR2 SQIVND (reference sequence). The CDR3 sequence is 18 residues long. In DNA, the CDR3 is TGTGCCAGTAGCCCTGGGACAGGGGGTTACTCTATGAACACTGAAGCTTTCTTT. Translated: CASSPGTGGYSMNTEAFF.

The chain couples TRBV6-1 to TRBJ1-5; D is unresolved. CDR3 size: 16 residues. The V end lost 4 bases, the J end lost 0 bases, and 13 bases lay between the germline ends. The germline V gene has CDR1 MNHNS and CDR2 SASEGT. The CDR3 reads CASSGPKGHSNQPQHF. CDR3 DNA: TGTGCCAGCAGTGGGCCAAAAGGGCATAGCAATCAGCCCCAGCATTTT.

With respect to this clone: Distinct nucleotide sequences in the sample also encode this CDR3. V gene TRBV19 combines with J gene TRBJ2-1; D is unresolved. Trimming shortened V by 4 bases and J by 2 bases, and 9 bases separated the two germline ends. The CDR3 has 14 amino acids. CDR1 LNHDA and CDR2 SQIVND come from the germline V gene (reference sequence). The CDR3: CASSTSATYNEQFF. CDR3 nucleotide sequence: TGTGCCAGTAGTACCAGCGCCACCTACAATGAGCAGTTCTTC.

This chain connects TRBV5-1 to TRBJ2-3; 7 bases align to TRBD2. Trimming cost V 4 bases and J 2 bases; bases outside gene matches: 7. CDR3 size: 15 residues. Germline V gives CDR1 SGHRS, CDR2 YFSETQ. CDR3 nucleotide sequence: TGCGCCAGCAGCACCTCGGGACTAATCACAGATACGCAGTATTTT. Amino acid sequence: CASSTSGLITDTQYF.

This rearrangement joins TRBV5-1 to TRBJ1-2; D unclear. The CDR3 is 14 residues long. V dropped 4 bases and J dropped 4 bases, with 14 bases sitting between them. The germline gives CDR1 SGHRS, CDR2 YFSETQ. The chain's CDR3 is CASSVGWDTYGYTF. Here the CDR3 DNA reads TGCGCCAGCAGCGTGGGCTGGGATACCTATGGCTACACCTTC.

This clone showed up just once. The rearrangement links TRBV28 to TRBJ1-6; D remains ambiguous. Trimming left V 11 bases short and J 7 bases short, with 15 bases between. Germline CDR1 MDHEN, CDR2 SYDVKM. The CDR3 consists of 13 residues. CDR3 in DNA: TGTGCCGGCGCCCGGACGGTGAATTCACCCCTCCACTTT. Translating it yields CAGARTVNSPLHF.

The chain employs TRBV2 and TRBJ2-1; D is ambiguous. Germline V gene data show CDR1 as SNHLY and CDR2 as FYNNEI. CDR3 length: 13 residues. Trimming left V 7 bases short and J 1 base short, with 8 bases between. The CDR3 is CASTSLSYNEQFF. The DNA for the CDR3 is TGTGCCAGCACCTCCCTTTCCTACAATGAGCAGTTCTTC.

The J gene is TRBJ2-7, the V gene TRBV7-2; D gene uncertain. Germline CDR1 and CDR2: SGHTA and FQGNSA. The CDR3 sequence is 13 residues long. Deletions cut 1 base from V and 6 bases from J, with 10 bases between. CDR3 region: CASSLGRETEQYF. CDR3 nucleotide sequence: TGTGCCAGCAGCTTAGGACGAGAGACCGAGCAGTACTTC.

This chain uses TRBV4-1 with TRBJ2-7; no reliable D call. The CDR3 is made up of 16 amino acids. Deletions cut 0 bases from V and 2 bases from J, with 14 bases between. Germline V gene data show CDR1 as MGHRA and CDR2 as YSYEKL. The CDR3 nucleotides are TGCGCCAGCAGCCAAGAGAAGAGAACAAAGCCCTACGAGCAGTACTTC. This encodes CASSQEKRTKPYEQYF.

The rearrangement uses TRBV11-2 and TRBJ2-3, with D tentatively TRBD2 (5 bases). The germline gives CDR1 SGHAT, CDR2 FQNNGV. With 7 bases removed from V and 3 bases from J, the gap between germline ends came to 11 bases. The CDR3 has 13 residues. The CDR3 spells CASTPRGTDTQYF. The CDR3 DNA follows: TGTGCCAGCACCCCGAGAGGGACAGATACGCAGTATTTT. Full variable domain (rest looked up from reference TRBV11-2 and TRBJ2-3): EAGVAQSPRYKIIEKRQSVAFWCNPISGHATLYWYQQILGQGPKLLIQFQNNGVVDDSQLPKDRFSAERLKGVDSTLKIQPAKLEDSAVYLCASTPRGTDTQYFGPGTRLTVL.

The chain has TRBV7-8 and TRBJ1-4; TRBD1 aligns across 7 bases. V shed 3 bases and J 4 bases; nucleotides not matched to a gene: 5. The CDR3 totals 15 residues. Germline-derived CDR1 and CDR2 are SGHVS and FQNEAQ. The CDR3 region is CASSLRTGLNEKLFF. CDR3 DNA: TGTGCCAGCAGCTTGCGGACAGGACTTAATGAAAAACTGTTTTTT.

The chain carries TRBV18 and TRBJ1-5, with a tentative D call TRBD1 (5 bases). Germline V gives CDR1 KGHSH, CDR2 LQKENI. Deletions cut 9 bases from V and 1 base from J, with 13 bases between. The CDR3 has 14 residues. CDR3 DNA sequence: TGTGCCAGTACGCAGGGAAAAAGCAATCAGCCCCAGCATTTT. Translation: CASTQGKSNQPQHF.

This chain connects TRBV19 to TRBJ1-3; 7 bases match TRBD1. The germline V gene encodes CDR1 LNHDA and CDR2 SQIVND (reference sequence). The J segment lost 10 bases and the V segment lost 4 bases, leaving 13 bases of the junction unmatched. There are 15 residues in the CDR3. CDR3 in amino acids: CASSSPGTVLRTIYF. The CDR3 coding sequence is TGTGCCAGTAGTAGCCCGGGGACAGTATTGAGGACCATATATTTT.

This chain's CDR3 is CAGSSGRAWEQYF. The CDR3 DNA follows: TGTGCCGGATCTAGCGGGAGGGCCTGGGAGCAGTACTTC. The chain carries TRBV30 and TRBJ2-5, with 12 positions matching TRBD2. Germline values: CDR1 GTSNPN, CDR2 SVGIG (reference sequence). J gave up 11 bases and V 8 bases, and 12 bases lay outside the gene matches. There are 13 residues in the CDR3.

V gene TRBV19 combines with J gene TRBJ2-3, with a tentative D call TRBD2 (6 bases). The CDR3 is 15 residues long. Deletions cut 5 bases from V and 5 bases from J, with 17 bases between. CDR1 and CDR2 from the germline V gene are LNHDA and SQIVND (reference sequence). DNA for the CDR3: TGTGCCAGTAGTTTCTCGGGGAGGAGGCAAGATACGCAGTATTTT. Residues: CASSFSGRRQDTQYF.

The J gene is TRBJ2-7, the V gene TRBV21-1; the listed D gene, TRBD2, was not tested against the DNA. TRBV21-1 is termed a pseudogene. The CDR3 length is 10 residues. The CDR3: CASSNEQQYF. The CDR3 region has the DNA TGTGCCAGCAGCAACGAGCAGCAGTACTTC.

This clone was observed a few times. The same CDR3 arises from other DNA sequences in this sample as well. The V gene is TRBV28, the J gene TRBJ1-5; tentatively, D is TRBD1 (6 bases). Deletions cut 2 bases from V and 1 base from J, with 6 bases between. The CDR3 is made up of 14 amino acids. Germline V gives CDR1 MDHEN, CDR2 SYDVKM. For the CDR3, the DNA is TGTGCCAGCAGTTTAGGACAGAGCAATCAGCCCCAGCATTTT. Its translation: CASSLGQSNQPQHF.

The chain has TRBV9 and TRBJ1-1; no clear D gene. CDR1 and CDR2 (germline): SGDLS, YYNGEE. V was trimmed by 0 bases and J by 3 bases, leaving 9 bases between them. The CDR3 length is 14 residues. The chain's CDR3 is CASSVGNTHTEAFF. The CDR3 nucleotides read TGTGCCAGCAGCGTAGGTAATACTCACACTGAAGCTTTCTTT. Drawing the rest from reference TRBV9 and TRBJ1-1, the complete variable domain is DSGVTQTPKHLITATGQRVTLRCSPRSGDLSVYWYQQSLDQGLQFLIQYYNGEERAKGNILERFSAQQFPDLHSELNLSSLELGDSALYFCASSVGNTHTEAFFGQGTRLTVV.